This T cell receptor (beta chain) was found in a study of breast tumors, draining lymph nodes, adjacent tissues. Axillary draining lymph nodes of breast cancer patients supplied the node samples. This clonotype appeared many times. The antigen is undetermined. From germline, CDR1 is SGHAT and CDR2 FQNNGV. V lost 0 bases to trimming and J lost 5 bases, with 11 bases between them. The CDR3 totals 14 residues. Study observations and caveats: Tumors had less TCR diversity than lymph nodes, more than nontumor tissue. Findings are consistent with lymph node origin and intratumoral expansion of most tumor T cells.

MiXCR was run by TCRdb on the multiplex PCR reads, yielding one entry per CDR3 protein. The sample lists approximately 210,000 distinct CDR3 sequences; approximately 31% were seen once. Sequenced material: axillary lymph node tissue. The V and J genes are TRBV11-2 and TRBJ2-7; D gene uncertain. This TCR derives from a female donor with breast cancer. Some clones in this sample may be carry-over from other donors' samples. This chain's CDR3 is CASSLEDPGDEQYF. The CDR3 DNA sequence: TGTGCCAGCAGCTTAGAGGATCCAGGCGACGAGCAGTACTTC.